This TCR beta chain was identified during a study of T cells in Graves' hyperthyroidism and ophthalmopathy. Study at large: Once the initial diagnosis was made, peripheral blood was obtained before any treatment.

The PBMCs were taken from under 12 ml of fresh peripheral blood. Overall study results and limits: Most thyroid clonotypes expanded above 0.001 appeared in blood too.

CDR1 and CDR2 (germline): ENHRY, SYGVKD. CDR3 length equals 14 residues. The V and J ends lost 7 bases and 0 bases, in that order; junction bases with no gene match: 0. There are many counts of this clonotype. What it binds is not known. TCR beta CDR3 regions were amplified from RNA. First-round RT-PCR of the TCR CDR3 relied on the HTBI primer set. MiXCR, applied by TCRdb to the multiplex PCR reads, yields one record per CDR3 protein. The sample shows a few hundred thousand distinct CDR3 sequences, 11% to 15% of them seen only once. The TCR comes from a woman aged 25 to 39 with Graves' hyperthyroidism that later progressed to Graves' ophthalmopathy. Material for sequencing was blood. V usage is TRBV10-3 and J usage is TRBJ2-1; TRBD2 agrees at 10 bases. CDR3 sequence reads: CAITSGSSYNEQFF. In nucleotides, the CDR3 is TGTGCCATCACTAGCGGGAGCTCCTACAATGAGCAGTTCTTC.